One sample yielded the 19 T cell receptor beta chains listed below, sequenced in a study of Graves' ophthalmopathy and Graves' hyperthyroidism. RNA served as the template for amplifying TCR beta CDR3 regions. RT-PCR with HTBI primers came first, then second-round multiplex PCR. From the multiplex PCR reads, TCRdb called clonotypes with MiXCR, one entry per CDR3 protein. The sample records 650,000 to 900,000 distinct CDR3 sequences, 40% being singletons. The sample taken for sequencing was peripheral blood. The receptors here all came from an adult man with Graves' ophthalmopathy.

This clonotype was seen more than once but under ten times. CDR3 loop: CASSVGTGVNQPQHF. The DNA for the CDR3 is TGTGCCAGCAGCGTAGGAACCGGGGTCAATCAGCCCCAGCATTTT. V usage is TRBV9 and J usage is TRBJ1-5; D is uncertain. This CDR3 comprises 15 residues. The V gene's germline CDR1 is SGDLS and CDR2 YYNGEE. V was clipped by 0 bases and J by 3 bases, with 10 bases between them.

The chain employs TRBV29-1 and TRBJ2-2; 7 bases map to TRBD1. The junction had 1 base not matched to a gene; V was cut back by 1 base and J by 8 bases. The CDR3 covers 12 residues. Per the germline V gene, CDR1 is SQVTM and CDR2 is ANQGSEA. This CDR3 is CSVEVGQGELFF. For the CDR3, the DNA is TGCAGCGTTGAAGTGGGACAGGGGGAGCTGTTTTTT.

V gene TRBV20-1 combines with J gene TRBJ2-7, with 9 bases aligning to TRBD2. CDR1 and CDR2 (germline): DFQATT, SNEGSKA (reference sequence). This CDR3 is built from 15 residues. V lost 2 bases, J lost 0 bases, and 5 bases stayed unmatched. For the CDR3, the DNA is TGCAGTGCTAGAATGACTAGCGGATTCTCCTACGAGCAGTACTTC. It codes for CSARMTSGFSYEQYF.

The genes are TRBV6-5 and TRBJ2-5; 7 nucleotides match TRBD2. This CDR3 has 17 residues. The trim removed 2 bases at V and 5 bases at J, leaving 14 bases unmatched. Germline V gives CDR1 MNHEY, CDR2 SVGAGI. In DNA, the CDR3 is TGTGCCAGCAGTTACAGGTGGCCCAGACTAGCAGGGGAGACCCAGTACTTC. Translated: CASSYRWPRLAGETQYF.

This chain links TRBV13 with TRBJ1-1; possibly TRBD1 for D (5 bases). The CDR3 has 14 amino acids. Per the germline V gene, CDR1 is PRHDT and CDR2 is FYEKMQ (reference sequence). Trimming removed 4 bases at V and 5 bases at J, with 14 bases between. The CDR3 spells CASSWGRVGTEAFF. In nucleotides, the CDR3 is TGTGCCAGCAGCTGGGGACGGGTCGGGACTGAAGCTTTCTTT.

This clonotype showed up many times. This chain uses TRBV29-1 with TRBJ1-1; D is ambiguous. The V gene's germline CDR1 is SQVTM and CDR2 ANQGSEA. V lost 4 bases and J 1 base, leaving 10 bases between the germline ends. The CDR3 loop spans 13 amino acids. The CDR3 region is CSVGGQPNTEAFF. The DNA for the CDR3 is TGCAGCGTTGGAGGGCAGCCGAACACTGAAGCTTTCTTT. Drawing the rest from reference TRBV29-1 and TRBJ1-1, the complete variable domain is SAVISQKPSRDICQRGTSLTIQCQVDSQVTMMFWYRQQPGQSLTLIATANQGSEATYESGFVIDKFPISRPNLTFSTLTVSNMSPEDSSIYLCSVGGQPNTEAFFGQGTRLTVV.

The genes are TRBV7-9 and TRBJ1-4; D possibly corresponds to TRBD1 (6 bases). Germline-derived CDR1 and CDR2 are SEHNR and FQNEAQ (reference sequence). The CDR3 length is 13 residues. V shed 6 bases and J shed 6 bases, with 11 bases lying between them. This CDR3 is CASRRGADEKLFF. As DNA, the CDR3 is TGTGCCAGCAGAAGGGGGGCGGATGAAAAACTGTTTTTT.

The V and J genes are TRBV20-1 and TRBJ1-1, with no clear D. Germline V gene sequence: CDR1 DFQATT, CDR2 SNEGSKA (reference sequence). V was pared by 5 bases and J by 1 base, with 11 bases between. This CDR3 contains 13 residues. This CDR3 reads CSAGPLGNTEAFF. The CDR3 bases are TGCAGTGCTGGCCCTCTAGGGAACACTGAAGCTTTCTTT.

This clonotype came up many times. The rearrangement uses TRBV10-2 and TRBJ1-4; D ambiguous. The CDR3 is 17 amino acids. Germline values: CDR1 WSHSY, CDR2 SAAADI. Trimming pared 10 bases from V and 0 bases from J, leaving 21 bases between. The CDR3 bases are TGCGCCAACGACTTAAAACTTTTTGGTTCAACTAATGAAAAACTGTTTTTT. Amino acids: CANDLKLFGSTNEKLFF.

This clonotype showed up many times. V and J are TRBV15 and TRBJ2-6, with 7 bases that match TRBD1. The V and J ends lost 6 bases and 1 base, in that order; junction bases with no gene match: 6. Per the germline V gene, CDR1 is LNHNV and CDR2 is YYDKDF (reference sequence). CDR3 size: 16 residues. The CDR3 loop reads CATRTGWGSGANVLTF. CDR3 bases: TGTGCCACCAGGACAGGGTGGGGTTCTGGGGCCAACGTCCTGACTTTC.

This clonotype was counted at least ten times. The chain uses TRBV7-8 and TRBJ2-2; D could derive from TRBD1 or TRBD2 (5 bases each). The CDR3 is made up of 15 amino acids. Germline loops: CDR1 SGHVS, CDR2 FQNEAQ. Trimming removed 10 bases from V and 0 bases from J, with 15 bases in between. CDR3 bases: TGTGCCACCTCACGGGACGTAACGAACACCGGGGAGCTGTTTTTT. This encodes CATSRDVTNTGELFF.

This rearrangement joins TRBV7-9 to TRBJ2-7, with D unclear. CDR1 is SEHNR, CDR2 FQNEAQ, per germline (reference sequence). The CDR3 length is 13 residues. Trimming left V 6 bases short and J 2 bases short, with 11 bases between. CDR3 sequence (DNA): TGTGCCAGCAGTGACACAAAGACCTACGAGCAGTACTTC. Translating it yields CASSDTKTYEQYF.

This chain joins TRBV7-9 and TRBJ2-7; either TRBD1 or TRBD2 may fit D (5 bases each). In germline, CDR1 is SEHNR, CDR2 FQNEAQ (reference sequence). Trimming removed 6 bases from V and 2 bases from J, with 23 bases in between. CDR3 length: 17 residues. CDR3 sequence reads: CASSAEPRGVGTYEQYF. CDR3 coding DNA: TGTGCCAGCAGTGCAGAACCGAGGGGTGTGGGAACCTACGAGCAGTACTTC.

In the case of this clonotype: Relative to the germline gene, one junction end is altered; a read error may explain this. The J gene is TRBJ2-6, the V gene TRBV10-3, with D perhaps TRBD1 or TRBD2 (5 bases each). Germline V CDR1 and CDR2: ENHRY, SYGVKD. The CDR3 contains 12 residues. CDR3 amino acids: CAIRAGGNVLTF. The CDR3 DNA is TGTGCCATCAGGGCTGGGGGCAACGTCCTGACTTTC.

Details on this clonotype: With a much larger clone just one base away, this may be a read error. The CDR3 loop reads CAGSVDRTEQYF. DNA for the CDR3: TGTGCCGGCAGCGTCGACAGAACCGAGCAGTACTTC. The gene calls are TRBV2 and TRBJ2-7, with D perhaps matching TRBD1 (5 bases). The CDR3 is made up of 12 amino acids. Per the germline V gene, CDR1 is SNHLY and CDR2 is FYNNEI.

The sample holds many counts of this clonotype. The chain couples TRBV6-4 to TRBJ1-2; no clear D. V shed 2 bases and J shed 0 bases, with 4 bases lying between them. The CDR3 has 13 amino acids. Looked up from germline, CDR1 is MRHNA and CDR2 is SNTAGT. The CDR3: CASSDGPNYGYTF. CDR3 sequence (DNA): TGTGCCAGCAGTGACGGCCCTAACTATGGCTACACCTTC.

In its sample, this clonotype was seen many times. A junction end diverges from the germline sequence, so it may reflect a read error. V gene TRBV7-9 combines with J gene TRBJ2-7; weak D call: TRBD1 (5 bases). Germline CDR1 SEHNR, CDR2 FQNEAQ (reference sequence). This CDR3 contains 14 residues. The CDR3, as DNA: TGCGCCAGCAGCTTGGGGCAGGCGGCCTACGAGCAGTACTTC. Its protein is CASSLGQAAYEQYF.

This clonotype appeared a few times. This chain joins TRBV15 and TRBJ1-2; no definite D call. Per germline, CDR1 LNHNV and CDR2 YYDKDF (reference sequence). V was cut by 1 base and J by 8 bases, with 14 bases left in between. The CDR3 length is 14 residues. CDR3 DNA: TGTGCCACCAGCAGAGGGACCGCATTTGAAGGCTACACCTTC. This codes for CATSRGTAFEGYTF.

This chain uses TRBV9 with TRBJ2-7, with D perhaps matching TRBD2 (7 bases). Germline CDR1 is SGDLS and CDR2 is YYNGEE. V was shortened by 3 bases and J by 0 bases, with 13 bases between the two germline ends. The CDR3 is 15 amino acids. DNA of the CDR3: TGTGCCAGCAGCGAAGGGGGGGTAAGCTCCTACGAGCAGTACTTC. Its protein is CASSEGGVSSYEQYF.